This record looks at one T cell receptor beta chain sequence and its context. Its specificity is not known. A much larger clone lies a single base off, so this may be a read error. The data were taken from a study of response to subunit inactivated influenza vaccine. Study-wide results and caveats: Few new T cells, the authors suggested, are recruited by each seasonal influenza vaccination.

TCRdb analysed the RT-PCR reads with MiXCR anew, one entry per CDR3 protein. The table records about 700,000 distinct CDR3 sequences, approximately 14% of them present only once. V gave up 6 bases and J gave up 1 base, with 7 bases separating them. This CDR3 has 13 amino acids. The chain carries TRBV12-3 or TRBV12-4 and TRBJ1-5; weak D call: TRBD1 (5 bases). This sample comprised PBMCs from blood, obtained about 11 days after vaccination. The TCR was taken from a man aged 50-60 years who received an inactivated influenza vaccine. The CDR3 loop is CASRWGSNQPQHF. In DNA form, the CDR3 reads TGTGCCAGCAGGTGGGGGAGCAATCAGCCCCAGCATTTT.